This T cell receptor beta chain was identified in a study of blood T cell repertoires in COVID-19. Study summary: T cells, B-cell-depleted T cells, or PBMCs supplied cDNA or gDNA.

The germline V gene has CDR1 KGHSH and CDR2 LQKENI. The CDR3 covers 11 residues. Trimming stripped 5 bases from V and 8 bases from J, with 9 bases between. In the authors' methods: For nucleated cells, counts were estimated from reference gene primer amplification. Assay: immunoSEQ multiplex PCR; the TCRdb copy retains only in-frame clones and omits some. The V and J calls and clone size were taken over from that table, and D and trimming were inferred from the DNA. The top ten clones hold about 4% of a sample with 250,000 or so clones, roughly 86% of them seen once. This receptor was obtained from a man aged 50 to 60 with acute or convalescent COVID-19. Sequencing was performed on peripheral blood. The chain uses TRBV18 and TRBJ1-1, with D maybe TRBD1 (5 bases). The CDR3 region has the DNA TGTGCCAGCTCAAACCAGGGCGAAGCTTTCTTT. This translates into CASSNQGEAFF.